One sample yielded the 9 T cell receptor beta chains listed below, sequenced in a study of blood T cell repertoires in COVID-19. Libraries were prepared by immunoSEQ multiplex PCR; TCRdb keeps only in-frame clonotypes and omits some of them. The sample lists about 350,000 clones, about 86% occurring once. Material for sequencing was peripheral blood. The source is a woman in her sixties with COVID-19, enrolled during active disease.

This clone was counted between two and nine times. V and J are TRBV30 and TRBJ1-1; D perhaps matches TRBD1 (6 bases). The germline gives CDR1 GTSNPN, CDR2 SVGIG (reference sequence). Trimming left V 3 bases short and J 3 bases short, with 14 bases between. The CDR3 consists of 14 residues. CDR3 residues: CAWRLGGGHTEAFF. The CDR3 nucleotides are TGTGCCTGGAGGCTTGGGGGGGGCCACACTGAAGCTTTCTTT.

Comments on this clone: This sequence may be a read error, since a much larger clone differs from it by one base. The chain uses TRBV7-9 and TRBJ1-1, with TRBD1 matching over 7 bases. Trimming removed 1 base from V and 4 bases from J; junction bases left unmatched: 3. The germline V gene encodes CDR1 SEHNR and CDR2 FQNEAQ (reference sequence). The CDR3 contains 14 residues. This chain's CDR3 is CASSLEAGGTEAFF. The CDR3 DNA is TGTGCCAGCAGCTTAGAGGCAGGGGGCACTGAAGCTTTCTTT.

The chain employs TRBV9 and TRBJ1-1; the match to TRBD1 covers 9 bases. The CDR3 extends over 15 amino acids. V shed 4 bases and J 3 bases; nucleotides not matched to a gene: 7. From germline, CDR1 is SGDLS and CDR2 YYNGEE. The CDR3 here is CASSPRDREDTEAFF. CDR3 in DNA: TGTGCCAGCAGCCCTAGGGACAGGGAGGACACTGAAGCTTTCTTT. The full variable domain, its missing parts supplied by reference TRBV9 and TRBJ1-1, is DSGVTQTPKHLITATGQRVTLRCSPRSGDLSVYWYQQSLDQGLQFLIQYYNGEERAKGNILERFSAQQFPDLHSELNLSSLELGDSALYFCASSPRDREDTEAFFGQGTRLTVV.

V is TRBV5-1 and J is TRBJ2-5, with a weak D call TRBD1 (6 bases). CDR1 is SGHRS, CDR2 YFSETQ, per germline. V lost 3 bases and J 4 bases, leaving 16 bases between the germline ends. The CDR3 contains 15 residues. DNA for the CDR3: TGCGCCAGCAGCTCAAAACCACAGGGTGGAGAGACCCAGTACTTC. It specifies CASSSKPQGGETQYF.

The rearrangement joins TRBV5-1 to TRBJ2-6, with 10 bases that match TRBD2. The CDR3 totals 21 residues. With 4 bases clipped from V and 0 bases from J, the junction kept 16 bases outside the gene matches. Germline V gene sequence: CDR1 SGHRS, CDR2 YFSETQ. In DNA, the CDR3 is TGCGCCAGCAGCCCAACTTCTAGCGGGGGCTCCTTTCGCTCTGGGGCCAACGTCCTGACTTTC. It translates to CASSPTSSGGSFRSGANVLTF.

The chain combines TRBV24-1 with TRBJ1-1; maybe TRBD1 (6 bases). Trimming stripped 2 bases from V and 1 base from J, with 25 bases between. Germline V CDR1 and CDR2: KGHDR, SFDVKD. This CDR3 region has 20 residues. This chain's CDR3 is CATSDCGKAPGDKTNTEAFF. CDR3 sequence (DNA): TGTGCCACCAGTGATTGTGGGAAAGCTCCCGGGGACAAGACGAACACTGAAGCTTTCTTT.

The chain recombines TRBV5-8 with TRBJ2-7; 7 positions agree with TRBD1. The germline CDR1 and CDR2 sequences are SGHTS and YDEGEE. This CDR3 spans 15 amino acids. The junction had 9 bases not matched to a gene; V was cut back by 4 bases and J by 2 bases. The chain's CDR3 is CASSLGTALPYEQYF. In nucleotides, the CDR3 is TGTGCCAGCAGCCTCGGGACAGCCCTGCCCTACGAGCAGTACTTC.

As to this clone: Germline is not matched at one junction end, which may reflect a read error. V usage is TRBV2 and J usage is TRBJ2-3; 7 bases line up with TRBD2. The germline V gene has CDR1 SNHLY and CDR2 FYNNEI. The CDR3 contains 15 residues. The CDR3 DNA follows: TGTGCCAGCCGTGACCTACGGGGGGGCACAGATACGCAGTATTTT. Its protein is CASRDLRGGTDTQYF. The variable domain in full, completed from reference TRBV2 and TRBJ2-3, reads EPEVTQTPSHQVTQMGQEVILRCVPISNHLYFYWYRQILGQKVEFLVSFYNNEISEKSEIFDDQFSVERPDGSNFTLKIRSTKLEDSAMYFCASRDLRGGTDTQYFGPGTRLTVL.

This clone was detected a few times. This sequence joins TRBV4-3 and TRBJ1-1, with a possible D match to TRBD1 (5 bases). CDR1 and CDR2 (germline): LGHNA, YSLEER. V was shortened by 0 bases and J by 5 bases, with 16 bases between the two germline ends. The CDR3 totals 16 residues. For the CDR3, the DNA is TGCGCCAGCAGCCAAGATTTGGAGGGGCAACAAACTGAAGCTTTCTTT. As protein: CASSQDLEGQQTEAFF.